This entry describes one TCR beta chain. Its antigen remains unknown. The PCR employed 60 Vbeta primers together with 13 Jbeta primers. Some clones are missing from TCRdb's copy, which holds only in-frame ones; the method was immunoSEQ multiplex PCR. This sample has around 120,000 clones, with around two thirds found just once. The record originates from a study of cytomegalovirus exposure and HLA in healthy donors. Germline V gives CDR1 MNHNS, CDR2 SASEGT. V lost 5 bases to trimming and J lost 2 bases, with 10 bases between them. The CDR3 extends over 14 amino acids. Study conclusions and caveats: Another analysis was done later, and it associated roughly 15,000 TCR beta sequences with HLA alleles at 0.05 false discovery rate. A likely sequencing artifact accounted for one observed cluster of highly shared sequence variants. The authors later found most CMV-associated TCR beta chains appeared HLA-restricted.

Sequenced material: PBMCs. The chain is built from TRBV6-1 and TRBJ1-5; D gene ambiguous. The TCR sequence derives from a human donor in good health. The CDR3 is CASSYMGGNQPQHF. CDR3 in DNA: TGTGCCAGCAGTTATATGGGAGGCAATCAGCCCCAGCATTTT.